One and the same sample provided the 7 T cell receptor beta chains below, sequenced in a study of T cells in tuberculosis. Data came from immunoSEQ multiplex PCR; TCRdb stores just in-frame clones and leaves some out. The data contain under 45,000 clones, roughly 92% of them singletons. Sequencing was carried out using PBMCs. Source of these receptors: a donor between 5 and 29 years old with latent tuberculosis or without tuberculosis infection.

The chain couples TRBV7-3 to TRBJ2-7, with D maybe TRBD1 (6 bases). CDR3 length equals 13 residues. Trimming removed 0 bases from V and 5 bases from J, with 8 bases in between. In germline, CDR1 is SGHTA, CDR2 FQGTGA. Here the CDR3 reads CASSLTDSHEQYF. CDR3 coding DNA: TGTGCCAGCAGCTTAACGGACAGCCACGAGCAGTACTTC. Using reference TRBV7-3 and TRBJ2-7 for the parts outside the CDR3, the full variable domain is GAGVSQTPSNKVTEKGKYVELRCDPISGHTALYWYRQSLGQGPEFLIYFQGTGAADDSGLPNDRFFAVRPEGSVSTLKIQRTERGDSAVYLCASSLTDSHEQYFGPGTRLTVT.

In this sample, this clone turned up once. The chain couples TRBV6-5 to TRBJ1-3, with D perhaps TRBD1 (6 bases). CDR1 and CDR2 from the germline V gene are MNHEY and SVGAGI. Trimming pared 6 bases from V and 2 bases from J, leaving 11 bases between. This CDR3 has 14 amino acids. This chain's CDR3 is CASRHEGAGNTIYF. Written as DNA, the CDR3 is TGTGCCAGCAGACACGAGGGGGCTGGAAACACCATATATTTT.

This clone turned up a few times. The V call is TRBV9, the J call TRBJ1-3; D unclear. CDR3 length equals 16 residues. V shed 0 bases and J shed 0 bases, with 10 bases lying between them. Germline V gives CDR1 SGDLS, CDR2 YYNGEE. CDR3 region: CASSVGGGLSGNTIYF. DNA for the CDR3: TGTGCCAGCAGCGTAGGAGGTGGCCTCTCTGGAAACACCATATATTTT.

The chain has TRBV2 and TRBJ2-1, with 9 bases matching TRBD2. Germline values: CDR1 SNHLY, CDR2 FYNNEI. The ends lost 3 bases at V and 4 bases at J; junction bases unmatched: 7. The CDR3 consists of 16 residues. CDR3 DNA sequence: TGTGCCAGCAGTGATTTTGGGCGGGGGGGATACAATGAGCAGTTCTTC. Residues: CASSDFGRGGYNEQFF.

This sequence joins TRBV9 and TRBJ1-3; 7 nucleotides match TRBD1. The CDR3 runs 15 residues. Trimming removed 4 bases from V and 0 bases from J; junction bases left unmatched: 4. Germline assignment: CDR1 SGDLS and CDR2 YYNGEE. The CDR3 nucleotides are TGTGCCAGCAGCCCGGGACAGCACTCTGGAAACACCATATATTTT. Translating gives CASSPGQHSGNTIYF.

The chain uses TRBV10-1 and TRBJ2-2, with D perhaps TRBD2 (5 bases). Per the germline V gene, CDR1 is WNHNN and CDR2 is SYGVQD (reference sequence). V was trimmed by 1 base and J by 6 bases, leaving 6 bases between them. The CDR3 loop spans 13 amino acids. In DNA, the CDR3 is TGCGCCAGCAGTGAGTTGGGAGCCGGGGAGCTGTTTTTT. Translating gives CASSELGAGELFF.

The rearrangement uses TRBV13 and TRBJ2-1; D unresolved. Germline assignment: CDR1 PRHDT and CDR2 FYEKMQ (reference sequence). This CDR3 region has 13 residues. Trimming removed 3 bases from V and 5 bases from J, with 8 bases in between. CDR3 nucleotides: TGTGCCAGCAGCTTGGGCAGGAACAATGAGCAGTTCTTC. Translated, it gives CASSLGRNNEQFF. Full variable domain (outside the CDR3, taken from reference TRBV13 and TRBJ2-1): AAGVIQSPRHLIKEKRETATLKCYPIPRHDTVYWYQQGPGQDPQFLISFYEKMQSDKGSIPDRFSAQQFSDYHSELNMSSLELGDSALYFCASSLGRNNEQFFGPGTRLTVL.